A selection of T cell receptor beta chains follows, all from one sample in a study of vaccination effects on CD4 cells after COVID-19. TCRdb keeps only in-frame clones here, not all; method: immunoSEQ multiplex PCR. The sample holds tens of thousands of clones, around 70% seen once. The antigens for these receptors are not known. This specimen was CD4+ T cells from PBMCs cultured with HCoV-229E spike peptides, taken before COVID-19 vaccination. All receptors come from a human donor who received a COVID-19 vaccine. Both conserved end residues are part of each CDR3.

v_gene	j_gene	CDR3aa
TRBV19	TRBJ2-3	CASTPSGQVSDTQYF
TRBV11-2	TRBJ2-3	CASSMGLAPDTQYF
TRBV7-9	TRBJ1-4	CASSFEATNEKLFF
TRBV10-3	TRBJ2-1	CAIRPAGGSNEQFF
TRBV5-1	TRBJ2-5	CASSWGTGGFQETQYF
TRBV19	TRBJ2-1	CASSPEGYNEQFF
TRBV27	TRBJ1-5	CASSSLTLWDQPQHF
TRBV15	TRBJ2-3	CATSKGREDTQYF
TRBV5-1	TRBJ2-5	CASSFNPGGQETQYF
TRBV13	TRBJ2-1	CASSLSPSGQFF
TRBV20-1	TRBJ2-1	CSARAYNEQFF
TRBV10-2	TRBJ2-1	CASSEWSSGNNNEQFF
TRBV12-3/TRBV12-4	TRBJ2-5	CASVGGGETQYF
TRBV5-1	TRBJ2-1	CASSLSGVGNEQFF
TRBV5-1	TRBJ2-7	CASSLASTYEQYF
TRBV5-8	TRBJ1-1	CASSLGWGGRMNTEAFF
TRBV14	TRBJ1-1	CASSRNSMNTEAFF
TRBV2	TRBJ1-2	CASSEAANYGYTF
TRBV24-1	TRBJ2-1	CATSDSRRGDKYNEQFF
TRBV29-1	TRBJ2-3	CSVQDRGRTDTQYF
TRBV19	TRBJ1-2	CASKEGGYGYTF
TRBV6-1	TRBJ2-3	CASSEKVEGSDTQYF
TRBV18	TRBJ2-7	CASSTISRGQIDEQYF
TRBV6-5	TRBJ1-1	CASRKQRESGEAFF
TRBV14	TRBJ2-1	CASSQASGRASKFF
TRBV10-1	TRBJ1-4	CASSESGRNEKLFF
TRBV7-6	TRBJ2-1	CASSWDRGGLKYNEQFF
TRBV7-2	TRBJ2-3	CASSLYTDTQYF
TRBV6-6	TRBJ2-3	CGTAVPDTDTQYF
TRBV7-2	TRBJ2-3	CASSPGDRADTQYF
TRBV4-1	TRBJ2-3	CASSQDAGGDTDTQYF
TRBV7-8	TRBJ2-1	CASSQYAGTGFGNEQFF
TRBV3-1/TRBV3-2	TRBJ1-6	CASSQGVRSPLHF
TRBV3-1/TRBV3-2	TRBJ1-2	CASWGQGEAYGYTF
TRBV19	TRBJ1-5	CASTPTGFSNQPQHF
TRBV5-1	TRBJ2-7	CASSPGVRAGYEQYF
TRBV6-5	TRBJ1-2	CASSYGGSNYGYTF
TRBV4-1	TRBJ2-7	CASSQGTSGIGSYEQYF
TRBV3-1/TRBV3-2	TRBJ1-1	CASSHGTGVEAFF
TRBV10-1	TRBJ2-7	CASSGDAYEQYF